The rows below give T cell receptor beta chains drawn from one sample of a study of T cell responses to AZD1222 COVID-19 vaccine. The table came from immunoSEQ multiplex PCR; TCRdb's copy has only in-frame clones and leaves some out. The sample shows over 70,000 clones, roughly 87% of them seen only once. The sample in question was peripheral blood, obtained 28 days after the second AZD1222 dose. All receptors derive from an adult who received the AZD1222 COVID-19 vaccine. Both conserved end residues are trimmed from each CDR3. A D gene is named only where the DNA matches it firmly.

J gene: TRBJ2-3
V gene: TRBV28
D gene: -
CDR3 protein: ASNRGAGDTQY

J gene: TRBJ2-1
V gene: TRBV19
D gene: TRBD2
CDR3 protein: ASSGTSGRSYNEQF

J gene: TRBJ2-1
V gene: TRBV9
D gene: TRBD1
CDR3 protein: ASSVIQGNGEQF

J gene: TRBJ1-2
V gene: TRBV6-6
D gene: TRBD1
CDR3 protein: ASSRGQGIEGYT

J gene: TRBJ2-2
V gene: TRBV11-3
D gene: -
CDR3 protein: ASSRYRGGNTGELF

J gene: TRBJ2-2
V gene: TRBV11-3
D gene: TRBD1
CDR3 protein: ASSSLEGTGRTGELF

J gene: TRBJ2-5
V gene: TRBV5-1
D gene: -
CDR3 protein: ASSPDILETQY

J gene: TRBJ1-4
V gene: TRBV5-1
D gene: -
CDR3 protein: ASSREGGTNEKLF

J gene: TRBJ2-5
V gene: TRBV2
D gene: -
CDR3 protein: ASSESLEGTQY

J gene: TRBJ2-1
V gene: TRBV11-2
D gene: -
CDR3 protein: ASSRWSTRGHSYNEQF

J gene: TRBJ2-5
V gene: TRBV7-8
D gene: TRBD1
CDR3 protein: ASSRDREYQETQY

J gene: TRBJ2-3
V gene: TRBV10-3
D gene: -
CDR3 protein: AISEENPGVGLGTDTQY

J gene: TRBJ1-1
V gene: TRBV5-4
D gene: TRBD1
CDR3 protein: ASGQGAIVDTEAF

J gene: TRBJ1-3
V gene: TRBV24-1
D gene: -
CDR3 protein: ATSDPATGGNTIY

J gene: TRBJ2-1
V gene: TRBV28
D gene: -
CDR3 protein: ASSLAGGLNGNEQF

J gene: TRBJ1-2
V gene: TRBV5-1
D gene: -
CDR3 protein: ASSLKGYGYT

J gene: TRBJ2-4
V gene: TRBV9
D gene: TRBD2
CDR3 protein: ASSVEGLAGGMAKNIQY

J gene: TRBJ1-6
V gene: TRBV9
D gene: -
CDR3 protein: ASSVESSFAYNSPLH

J gene: TRBJ1-2
V gene: TRBV10-3
D gene: TRBD1
CDR3 protein: ATGQGGGYT

J gene: TRBJ2-3
V gene: TRBV19
D gene: -
CDR3 protein: ASSIKERRSDTQY

J gene: TRBJ1-2
V gene: TRBV7-9
D gene: TRBD1
CDR3 protein: ASTAGGLDGYT

J gene: TRBJ1-1
V gene: TRBV29-1
D gene: TRBD1
CDR3 protein: SVDSQTTLRGTEAF

J gene: TRBJ1-5
V gene: TRBV4-1
D gene: -
CDR3 protein: ASSLQDSNQPQH

J gene: TRBJ2-7
V gene: TRBV2
D gene: TRBD1
CDR3 protein: ASSAFRGPDEQY

J gene: TRBJ1-6
V gene: TRBV11-2
D gene: -
CDR3 protein: ASSTDGIYNSPLH

J gene: TRBJ1-6
V gene: TRBV14
D gene: -
CDR3 protein: ASSRTGSSYNSPLH

J gene: TRBJ2-2
V gene: TRBV9
D gene: -
CDR3 protein: ASRAGFTGELF

J gene: TRBJ2-1
V gene: TRBV18
D gene: -
CDR3 protein: ASSPASGIGYNEQF

J gene: TRBJ1-5
V gene: TRBV19
D gene: -
CDR3 protein: ASSMGLGGQPQH

J gene: TRBJ2-7
V gene: TRBV6-5
D gene: TRBD1
CDR3 protein: ASRPSGQGVYEQY

J gene: TRBJ2-1
V gene: TRBV9
D gene: -
CDR3 protein: ASSVELGGEQF

J gene: TRBJ2-5
V gene: TRBV3-1/TRBV3-2
D gene: TRBD2
CDR3 protein: ASSHVAGGETQY

J gene: TRBJ2-2
V gene: TRBV29-1
D gene: -
CDR3 protein: SVTPSGHGELF

J gene: TRBJ2-1
V gene: TRBV5-1
D gene: TRBD1
CDR3 protein: ASHLDRPYNEQF

J gene: TRBJ1-5
V gene: TRBV12-3/TRBV12-4
D gene: -
CDR3 protein: ASSRDVLQH

J gene: TRBJ2-3
V gene: TRBV15
D gene: -
CDR3 protein: ATSRDVFGGTDTQY

J gene: TRBJ2-2
V gene: TRBV28
D gene: -
CDR3 protein: ASSPRVRQHTGELF

J gene: TRBJ1-2
V gene: TRBV4-2
D gene: -
CDR3 protein: ASSHSRGGVNYGYT

J gene: TRBJ2-1
V gene: TRBV2
D gene: TRBD2
CDR3 protein: ASSYSSGVGNEQF

J gene: TRBJ2-6
V gene: TRBV29-1
D gene: TRBD2
CDR3 protein: SVDGPRAGVSGANVLT

J gene: TRBJ1-3
V gene: TRBV19
D gene: -
CDR3 protein: ASGQGGNTIY

J gene: TRBJ1-2
V gene: TRBV6-6
D gene: -
CDR3 protein: ASSYPGGGRGSGYT

J gene: TRBJ1-2
V gene: TRBV28
D gene: -
CDR3 protein: ASSGEGLNYGYT

J gene: TRBJ2-7
V gene: TRBV2
D gene: -
CDR3 protein: ASSQAPGWGEQY

J gene: TRBJ2-1
V gene: TRBV24-1
D gene: -
CDR3 protein: ATSESPSDAAEQF

J gene: TRBJ1-6
V gene: TRBV28
D gene: -
CDR3 protein: ASSLVLGLNSPLH

J gene: TRBJ1-3
V gene: TRBV7-2
D gene: TRBD1
CDR3 protein: ASSEDREGNTIY

J gene: TRBJ2-7
V gene: TRBV28
D gene: TRBD1
CDR3 protein: ASSSRTGSSYEQY

J gene: TRBJ2-3
V gene: TRBV7-2
D gene: -
CDR3 protein: ASSLGRDTQY

J gene: TRBJ1-1
V gene: TRBV4-1
D gene: -
CDR3 protein: ASSQNVLNTEAF